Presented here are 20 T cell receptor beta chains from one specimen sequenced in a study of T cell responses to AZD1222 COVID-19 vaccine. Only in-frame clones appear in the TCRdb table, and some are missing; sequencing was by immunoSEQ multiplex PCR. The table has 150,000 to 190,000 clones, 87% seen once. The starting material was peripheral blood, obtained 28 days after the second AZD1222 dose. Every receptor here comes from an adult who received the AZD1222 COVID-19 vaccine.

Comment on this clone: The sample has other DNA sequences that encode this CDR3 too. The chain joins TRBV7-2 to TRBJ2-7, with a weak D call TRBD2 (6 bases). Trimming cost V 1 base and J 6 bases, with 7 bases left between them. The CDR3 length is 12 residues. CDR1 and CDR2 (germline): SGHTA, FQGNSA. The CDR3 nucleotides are TGTGCCAGCAGCTTAGGGCGGGGCGAGCAGTACTTC. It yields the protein CASSLGRGEQYF. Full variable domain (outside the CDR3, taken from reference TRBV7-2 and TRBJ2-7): GAGVSQSPSNKVTEKGKDVELRCDPISGHTALYWYRQSLGQGLEFLIYFQGNSAPDKSGLPSDRFSAERTGGSVSTLTIQRTQQEDSAVYLCASSLGRGEQYFGPGTRLTVT.

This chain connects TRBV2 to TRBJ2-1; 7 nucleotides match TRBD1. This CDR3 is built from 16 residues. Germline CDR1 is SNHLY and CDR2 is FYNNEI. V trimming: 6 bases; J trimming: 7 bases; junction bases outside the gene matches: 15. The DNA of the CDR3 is TGTGCCAGCAGGGCGGCAGGGGGTTCCTCTTTTAATGAGCAGTTCTTC. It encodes CASRAAGGSSFNEQFF. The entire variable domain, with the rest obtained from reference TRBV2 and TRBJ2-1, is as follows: EPEVTQTPSHQVTQMGQEVILRCVPISNHLYFYWYRQILGQKVEFLVSFYNNEISEKSEIFDDQFSVERPDGSNFTLKIRSTKLEDSAMYFCASRAAGGSSFNEQFFGPGTRLTVL.

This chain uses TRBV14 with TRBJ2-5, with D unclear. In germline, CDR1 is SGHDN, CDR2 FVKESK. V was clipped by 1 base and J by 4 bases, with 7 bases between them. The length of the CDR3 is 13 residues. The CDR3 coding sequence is TGTGCCAGCAGCCAAGTAGTAAGAGAGACCCAGTACTTC. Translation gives CASSQVVRETQYF. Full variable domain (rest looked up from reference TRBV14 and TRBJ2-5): EAGVTQFPSHSVIEKGQTVTLRCDPISGHDNLYWYRRVMGKEIKFLLHFVKESKQDESGMPNNRFLAERTGGTYSTLKVQPAELEDSGVYFCASSQVVRETQYFGPGTRLLVL.

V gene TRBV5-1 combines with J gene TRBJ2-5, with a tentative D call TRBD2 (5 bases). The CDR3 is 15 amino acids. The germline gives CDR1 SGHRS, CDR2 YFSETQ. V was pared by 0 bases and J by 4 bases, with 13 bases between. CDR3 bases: TGCGCCAGCAGCTTGGCGGGATCCACGGGAGAGACCCAGTACTTC. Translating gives CASSLAGSTGETQYF.

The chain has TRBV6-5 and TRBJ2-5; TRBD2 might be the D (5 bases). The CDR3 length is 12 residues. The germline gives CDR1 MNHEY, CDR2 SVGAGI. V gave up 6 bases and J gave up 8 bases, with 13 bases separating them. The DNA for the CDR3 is TGTGCCAGCAGCGAGGGTTTCGGAACCCAGTACTTC. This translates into CASSEGFGTQYF.

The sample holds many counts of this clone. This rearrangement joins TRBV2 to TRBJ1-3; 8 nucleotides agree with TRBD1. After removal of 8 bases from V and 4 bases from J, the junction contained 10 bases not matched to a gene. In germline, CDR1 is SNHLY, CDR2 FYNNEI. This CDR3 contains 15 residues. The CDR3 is CASAAGGSEGNTIYF. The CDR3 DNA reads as TGTGCCAGCGCCGCAGGGGGCTCGGAGGGAAACACCATATATTTT.

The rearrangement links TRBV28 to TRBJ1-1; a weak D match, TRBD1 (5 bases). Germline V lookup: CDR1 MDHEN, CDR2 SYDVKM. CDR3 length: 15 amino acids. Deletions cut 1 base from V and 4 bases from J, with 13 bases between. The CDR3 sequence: CASSLSPGGVTEAFF. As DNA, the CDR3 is TGTGCCAGCAGTTTATCCCCGGGGGGAGTCACTGAAGCTTTCTTT.

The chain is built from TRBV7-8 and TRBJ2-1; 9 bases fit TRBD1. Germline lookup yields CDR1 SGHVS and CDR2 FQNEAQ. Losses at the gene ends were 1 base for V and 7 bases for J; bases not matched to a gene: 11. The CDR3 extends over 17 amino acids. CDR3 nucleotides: TGTGCCAGCAGCTTAGGGTTCACAGGGGGCAAGCGTAATGAGCAGTTCTTC. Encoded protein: CASSLGFTGGKRNEQFF. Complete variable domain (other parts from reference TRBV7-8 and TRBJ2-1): GAGVSQSPRYKVAKRGQDVALRCDPISGHVSLFWYQQALGQGPEFLTYFQNEAQLDKSGLPSDRFFAERPEGSVSTLKIQRTQQEDSAVYLCASSLGFTGGKRNEQFFGPGTRLTVL.

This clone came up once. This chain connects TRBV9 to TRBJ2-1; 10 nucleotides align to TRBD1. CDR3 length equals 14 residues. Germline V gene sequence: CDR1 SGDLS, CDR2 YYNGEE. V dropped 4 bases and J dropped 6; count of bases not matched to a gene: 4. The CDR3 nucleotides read TGTGCCAGCAGCTCCGGGACAGGGGCCAATGAGCAGTTCTTC. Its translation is CASSSGTGANEQFF.

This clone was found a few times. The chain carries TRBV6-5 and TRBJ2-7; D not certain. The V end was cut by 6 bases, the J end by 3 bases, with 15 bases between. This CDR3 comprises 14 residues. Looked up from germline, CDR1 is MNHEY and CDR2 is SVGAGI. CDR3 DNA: TGTGCCAGCAGCCCCCTGTTAGGTTTCTACGAGCAGTACTTC. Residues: CASSPLLGFYEQYF.

This CDR3 reads CASSGPQPQHF. DNA of the CDR3: TGTGCCAGCAGTGGACCCCAGCCCCAGCATTTT. V and J are TRBV2 and TRBJ1-5; no clear D gene. The CDR3 runs to 11 residues. The germline CDR1 and CDR2 sequences are SNHLY and FYNNEI. V was cut by 4 bases and J by 7 bases, with 5 bases left in between.

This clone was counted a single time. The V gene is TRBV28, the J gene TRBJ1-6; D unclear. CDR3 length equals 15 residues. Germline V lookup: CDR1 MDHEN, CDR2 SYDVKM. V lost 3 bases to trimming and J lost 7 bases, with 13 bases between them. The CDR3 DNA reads TGTGCCAGCAGTTTGGTCCGGGGAAGAAATTCACCCCTCCACTTT. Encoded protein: CASSLVRGRNSPLHF.

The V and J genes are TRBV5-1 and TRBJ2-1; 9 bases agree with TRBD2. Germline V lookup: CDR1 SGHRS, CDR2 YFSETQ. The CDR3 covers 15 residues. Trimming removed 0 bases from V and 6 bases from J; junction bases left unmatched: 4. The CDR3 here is CASSLGLAGLNEQFF. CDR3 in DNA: TGCGCCAGCAGCTTGGGGCTAGCGGGGCTCAATGAGCAGTTCTTC.

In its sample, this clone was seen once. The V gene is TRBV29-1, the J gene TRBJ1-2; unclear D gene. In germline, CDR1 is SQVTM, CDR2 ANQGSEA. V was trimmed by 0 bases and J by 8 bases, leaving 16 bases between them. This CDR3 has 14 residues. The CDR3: CSVEEATGFRGYTF. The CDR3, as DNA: TGCAGCGTTGAAGAGGCTACTGGGTTCCGGGGCTACACCTTC.

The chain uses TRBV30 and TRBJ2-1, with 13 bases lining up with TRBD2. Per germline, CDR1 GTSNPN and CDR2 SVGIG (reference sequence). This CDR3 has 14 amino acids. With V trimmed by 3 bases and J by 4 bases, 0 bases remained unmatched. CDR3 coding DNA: TGTGCCTGGAGGACTAGCGGGGGGTACAATGAGCAGTTCTTC. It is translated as CAWRTSGGYNEQFF. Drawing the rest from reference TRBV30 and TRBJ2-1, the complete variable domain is SQTIHQWPATLVQPVGSPLSLECTVEGTSNPNLYWYRQAAGRGLQLLFYSVGIGQISSEVPQNLSASRPQDRQFILSSKKLLLSDSGFYLCAWRTSGGYNEQFFGPGTRLTVL.

The CDR3 bases are TGTGCCAGCAGCCAGAGAACCCGGACAGGGGCGTCCTACGAGCAGTACTTC. Translated, it gives CASSQRTRTGASYEQYF. This rearrangement joins TRBV3-1 (or the pseudogene TRBV3-2) to TRBJ2-7, with 9 bases fitting TRBD1. The length of the CDR3 is 17 residues. Germline trimming cut 3 bases from V and 1 base from J; bases unmatched to any gene: 10. Germline V gene lookup returns CDR1 LGHDT and CDR2 YNNKEL (reference sequence).

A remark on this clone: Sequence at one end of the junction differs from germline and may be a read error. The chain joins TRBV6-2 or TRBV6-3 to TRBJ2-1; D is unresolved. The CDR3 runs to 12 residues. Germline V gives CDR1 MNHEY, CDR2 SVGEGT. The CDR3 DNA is TGTGCCAGCAGTTATTCCGCGGCCTGGCGGCTCTTC. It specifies CASSYSAAWRLF.

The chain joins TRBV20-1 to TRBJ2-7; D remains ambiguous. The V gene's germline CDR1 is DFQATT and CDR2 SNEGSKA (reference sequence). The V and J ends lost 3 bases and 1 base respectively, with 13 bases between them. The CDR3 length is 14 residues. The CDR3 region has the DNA TGCAGTGCTAGTCTCCGGAACCCTTCCTACGAGCAGTACTTC. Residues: CSASLRNPSYEQYF.

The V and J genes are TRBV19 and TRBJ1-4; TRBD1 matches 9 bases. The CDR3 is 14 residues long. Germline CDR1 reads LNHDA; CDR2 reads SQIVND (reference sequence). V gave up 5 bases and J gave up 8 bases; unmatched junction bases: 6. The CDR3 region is CASSPGQGNEKLFF. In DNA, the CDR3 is TGTGCCAGTAGTCCCGGACAGGGGAACGAAAAACTGTTTTTT. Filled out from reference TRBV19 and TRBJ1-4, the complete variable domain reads DGGITQSPKYLFRKEGQNVTLSCEQNLNHDAMYWYRQDPGQGLRLIYYSQIVNDFQKGDIAEGYSVSREKKESFPLTVTSAQKNPTAFYLCASSPGQGNEKLFFGSGTQLSVL.

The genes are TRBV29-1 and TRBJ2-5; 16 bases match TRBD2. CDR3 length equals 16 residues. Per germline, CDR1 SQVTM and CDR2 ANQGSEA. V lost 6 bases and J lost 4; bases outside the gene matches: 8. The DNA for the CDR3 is TGCAGCGTCGGGGGACTAGCGGGAGGGCCTGGAGAGACCCAGTACTTC. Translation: CSVGGLAGGPGETQYF.